Each of the 5 T cell receptor beta chains below was sequenced from the same sample in a study of CD8 T cells in ankylosing spondylitis. Via MiXCR, TCRdb re-called the 5' RACE reads, giving one row per CDR3 protein. The data hold around 120,000 distinct CDR3 sequences, with about 25% observed a single time. What was sequenced was synovial fluid, either unsorted or a sorted T cell fraction (not recorded which). The origin of the receptors is a male donor with ankylosing spondylitis.

This clonotype was recorded a few times. The chain couples TRBV12-3 or TRBV12-4 to TRBJ2-5; TRBD1 might be the D (6 bases). V was shortened by 4 bases and J by 4 bases, with 10 bases between the two germline ends. The CDR3 is 13 amino acids. As DNA, the CDR3 is TGTGCCAGCAGTTCCGGACAGCCAGAGACCCAGTACTTC. Translation: CASSSGQPETQYF.

This clonotype has a handful of counts. V gene TRBV18 combines with J gene TRBJ2-7; D ambiguous. The CDR3 covers 14 residues. The germline V and J ends were trimmed by 4 bases and 2 bases, with 12 bases remaining between them. Germline V lookup: CDR1 KGHSH, CDR2 LQKENI. CDR3 nucleotide sequence: TGTGCCAGCTCACAAAGGACGGATGCCTACGAGCAGTACTTC. Translated: CASSQRTDAYEQYF.

There are a few counts of this clonotype. V and J are TRBV28 and TRBJ2-1; 8 positions match TRBD2. This CDR3 spans 16 amino acids. Trimming cost V 7 bases and J 4 bases; bases outside gene matches: 12. Germline loops: CDR1 MDHEN, CDR2 SYDVKM. CDR3 region: CASNPPGASGYNEQFF. The CDR3 coding sequence is TGTGCCAGCAACCCCCCCGGGGCTAGCGGGTACAATGAGCAGTTCTTC.

This sequence joins TRBV9 and TRBJ2-1; D may be TRBD2 (5 bases). V shed 0 bases and J shed 9 bases, with 16 bases lying between them. This CDR3 has 15 residues. Germline CDR1 SGDLS, CDR2 YYNGEE. The DNA for the CDR3 is TGTGCCAGCAGCGTAGGTCCTAGCTGGGGTGGTGAGCAGTTCTTC. Its translation: CASSVGPSWGGEQFF.

This clonotype has only a few counts. The V and J genes are TRBV7-9 and TRBJ1-1; D is perhaps TRBD1 (6 bases). V was clipped by 1 base and J by 5 bases, with 11 bases between them. CDR3 length: 14 residues. In germline, CDR1 is SEHNR, CDR2 FQNEAQ (reference sequence). CDR3 sequence: CASSLEGHPTEAFF. The CDR3 DNA reads as TGTGCCAGCAGCTTAGAGGGACACCCGACTGAAGCTTTCTTT.